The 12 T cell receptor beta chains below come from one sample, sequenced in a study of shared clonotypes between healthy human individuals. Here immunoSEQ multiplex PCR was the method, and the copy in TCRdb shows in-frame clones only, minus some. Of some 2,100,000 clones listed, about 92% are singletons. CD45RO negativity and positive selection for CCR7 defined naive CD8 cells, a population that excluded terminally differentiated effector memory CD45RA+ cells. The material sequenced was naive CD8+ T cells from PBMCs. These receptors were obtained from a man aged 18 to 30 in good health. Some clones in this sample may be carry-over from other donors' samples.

The DNA for the CDR3 is TGTGCCAGCAGCCCCTCGGGACAGCCAAGTGGAAACACCATATATTTT. Translation gives CASSPSGQPSGNTIYF. The gene calls are TRBV7-9 and TRBJ1-3, with TRBD1 matching 7 bases. The V segment lost 5 bases and the J segment 3 bases; nucleotides outside the gene matches: 10. Germline lookup yields CDR1 SEHNR and CDR2 FQNEAQ (reference sequence). The CDR3 has 16 residues.

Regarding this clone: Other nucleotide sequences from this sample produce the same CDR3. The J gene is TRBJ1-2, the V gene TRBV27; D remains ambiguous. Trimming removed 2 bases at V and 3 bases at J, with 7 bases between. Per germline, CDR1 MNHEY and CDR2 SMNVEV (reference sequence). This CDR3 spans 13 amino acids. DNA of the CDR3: TGTGCCAGCAGTTTAGGAGGAGACTATGGCTACACCTTC. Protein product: CASSLGGDYGYTF.

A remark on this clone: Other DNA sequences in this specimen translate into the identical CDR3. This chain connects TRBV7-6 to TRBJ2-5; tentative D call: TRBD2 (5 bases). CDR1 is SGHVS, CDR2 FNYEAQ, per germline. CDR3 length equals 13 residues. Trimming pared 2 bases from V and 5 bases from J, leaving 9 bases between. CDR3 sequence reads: CASSLRGGETQYF. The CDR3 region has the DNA TGTGCCAGCAGCTTACGGGGTGGTGAGACCCAGTACTTC. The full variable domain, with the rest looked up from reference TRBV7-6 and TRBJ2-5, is GAGVSQSPRYKVTKRGQDVALRCDPISGHVSLYWYRQALGQGPEFLTYFNYEAQQDKSGLPNDRFSAERPEGSISTLTIQRTEQRDSAMYRCASSLRGGETQYFGPGTRLLVL.

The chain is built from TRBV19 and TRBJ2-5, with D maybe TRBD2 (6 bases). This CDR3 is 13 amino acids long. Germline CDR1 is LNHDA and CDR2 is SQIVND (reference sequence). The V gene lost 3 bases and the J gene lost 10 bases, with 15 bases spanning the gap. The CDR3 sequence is CASSIDPGVDQYF. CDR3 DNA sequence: TGTGCCAGTAGTATTGACCCGGGGGTAGACCAGTACTTC.

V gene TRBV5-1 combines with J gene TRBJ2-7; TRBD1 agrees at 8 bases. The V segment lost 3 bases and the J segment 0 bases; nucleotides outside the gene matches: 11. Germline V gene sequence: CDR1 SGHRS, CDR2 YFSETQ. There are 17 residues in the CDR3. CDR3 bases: TGCGCCAGCAGCTACGACAGGGGAAAAGAACTCTCCTACGAGCAGTACTTC. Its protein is CASSYDRGKELSYEQYF.

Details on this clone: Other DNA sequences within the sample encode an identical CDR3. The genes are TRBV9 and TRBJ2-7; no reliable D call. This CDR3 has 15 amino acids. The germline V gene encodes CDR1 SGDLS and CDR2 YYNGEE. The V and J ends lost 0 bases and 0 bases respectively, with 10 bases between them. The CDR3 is CASSVGAASSYEQYF. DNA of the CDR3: TGTGCCAGCAGCGTAGGGGCAGCTAGCTCCTACGAGCAGTACTTC.

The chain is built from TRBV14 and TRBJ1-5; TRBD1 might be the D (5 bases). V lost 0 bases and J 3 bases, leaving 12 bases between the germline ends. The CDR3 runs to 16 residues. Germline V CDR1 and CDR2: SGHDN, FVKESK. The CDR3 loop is CASSQDPGNANQPQHF. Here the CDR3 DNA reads TGTGCCAGCAGCCAAGATCCAGGGAATGCCAATCAGCCCCAGCATTTT.

This chain's CDR3 is CASTLVPRVETTEAFF. The CDR3 DNA follows: TGTGCCAGTACCCTCGTCCCCAGGGTGGAAACCACTGAAGCTTTCTTT. V gene TRBV19 combines with J gene TRBJ1-1, with D possibly matching TRBD1 (5 bases). Germline CDR1 is LNHDA and CDR2 is SQIVND (reference sequence). With 7 bases removed from V and 4 bases from J, the gap between germline ends came to 22 bases. The CDR3 consists of 16 residues.

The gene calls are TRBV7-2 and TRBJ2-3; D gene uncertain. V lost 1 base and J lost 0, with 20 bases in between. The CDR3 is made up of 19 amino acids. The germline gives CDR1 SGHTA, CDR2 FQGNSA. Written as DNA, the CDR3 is TGTGCCAGCAGCTTAGAGGATCTGGCCTGGATAACTAGCACAGATACGCAGTATTTT. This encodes CASSLEDLAWITSTDTQYF.

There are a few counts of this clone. The CDR3 bases are TGTGCCAGCAGCTTACTGTCGGGTCTCGGAACTGAAGCTTTCTTT. This sequence encodes CASSLLSGLGTEAFF. The V and J genes are TRBV11-2 and TRBJ1-1; D is ambiguous. Germline CDR1 is SGHAT and CDR2 is FQNNGV. This CDR3 contains 15 residues. Trimming cost V 2 bases and J 5 bases, with 15 bases left between them.

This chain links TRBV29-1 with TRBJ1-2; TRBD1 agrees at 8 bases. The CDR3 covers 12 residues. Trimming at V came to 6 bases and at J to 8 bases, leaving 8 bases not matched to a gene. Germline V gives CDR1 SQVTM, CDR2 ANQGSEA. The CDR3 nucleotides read TGCAGCGTGAGGAATGACAGGGGCGGCTACACCTTC. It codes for CSVRNDRGGYTF.

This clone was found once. The CDR3 sequence is CASSPGTSGLYNEQFF. CDR3 in DNA: TGTGCCAGCAGCCCTGGGACTAGCGGACTCTACAATGAGCAGTTCTTC. The V call is TRBV9, the J call TRBJ2-1; 11 nucleotides agree with TRBD2. The J segment lost 3 bases and the V segment lost 4 bases, leaving 6 bases of the junction unmatched. The CDR3 is 16 amino acids. From germline, CDR1 is SGDLS and CDR2 YYNGEE.